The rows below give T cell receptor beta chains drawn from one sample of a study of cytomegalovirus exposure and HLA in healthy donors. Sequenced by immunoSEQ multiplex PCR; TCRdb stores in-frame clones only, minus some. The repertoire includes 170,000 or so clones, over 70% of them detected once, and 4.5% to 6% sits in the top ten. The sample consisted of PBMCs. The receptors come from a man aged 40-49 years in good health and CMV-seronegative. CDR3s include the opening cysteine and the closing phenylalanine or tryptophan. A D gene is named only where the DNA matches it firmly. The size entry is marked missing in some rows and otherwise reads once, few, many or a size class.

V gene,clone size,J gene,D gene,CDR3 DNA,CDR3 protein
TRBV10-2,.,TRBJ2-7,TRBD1,TGCGCCAGCAGTGGGATACAGGGGGCTATCGCCTACGAGCAGTACTTC,CASSGIQGAIAYEQYF
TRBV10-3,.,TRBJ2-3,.,TGTGCCATCAGTGATTGGGCGGGGGCCCAAGGTACGCAGTATTTT,CAISDWAGAQGTQYF
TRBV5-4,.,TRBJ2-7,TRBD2,TGTGCCAGCAGCTTGTATAGCGGGAGGGCCCCCGAGCAGTACTTC,CASSLYSGRAPEQYF
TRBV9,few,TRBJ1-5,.,TGTGCCAGCAGCGATTCAGGGAGGCGCAATCAGCCCCAGCATTTT,CASSDSGRRNQPQHF
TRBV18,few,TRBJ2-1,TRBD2,TGTGCCAGCTCACCACCGACATACTTTAGCGGGGGGTACAATGAGCAGTTCTTC,CASSPPTYFSGGYNEQFF
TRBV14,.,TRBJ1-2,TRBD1,TGTGCCAGCAGCCAAGCAGGGGGCCCTCGATATGGCTACACCTTC,CASSQAGGPRYGYTF
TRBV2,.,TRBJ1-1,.,TGTGCCAGCAGTCAAGGAACATTGATGAACACTGAAGCTTTCTTT,CASSQGTLMNTEAFF
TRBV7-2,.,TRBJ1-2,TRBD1,TGTGCCAGCAGCTCTGCGACAGGGGGTTTCTATGGCTACACCTTC,CASSSATGGFYGYTF
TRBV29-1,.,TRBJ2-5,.,TGCAGCGTTTCGGCGGGACGGTTGACCCAGTACTTC,CSVSAGRLTQYF
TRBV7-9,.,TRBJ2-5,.,TGTGCCAGCAGTATAGGTGCTCTAGGAGGGGAGACCCAGTACTTC,CASSIGALGGETQYF
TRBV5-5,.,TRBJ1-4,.,TGTGCCAGCAGCTGGGGACTGTTTAATGAAAAACTGTTTTTT,CASSWGLFNEKLFF
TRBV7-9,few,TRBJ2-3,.,TGTTCCAGCAGCTCGACAGCAGATACGCAGTATTTT,CSSSSTADTQYF
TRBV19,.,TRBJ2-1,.,TGTGCCAGTAGTCGGGAGTGGGGGAATGAGCAGTTCTTC,CASSREWGNEQFF
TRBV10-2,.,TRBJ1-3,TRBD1,TGCGCCAGCAACAGGGGTGGGACAGGGAATTCTGGAAACACCATATATTTT,CASNRGGTGNSGNTIYF
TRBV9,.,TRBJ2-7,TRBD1,TGTGCCAGCAGCGGTTGGGGGACAGGGACCTACGAGCAGTACTTC,CASSGWGTGTYEQYF
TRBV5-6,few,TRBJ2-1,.,TGTGCCAGCAGCTTGGCCCTTGGGACTGTCTCCTACAATGAGCAGTTCTTC,CASSLALGTVSYNEQFF
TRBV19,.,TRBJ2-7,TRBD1,TGTGCCAGTACCCAGGGCAGGACAGGGTCCGGCTACGAGCAGTACTTC,CASTQGRTGSGYEQYF
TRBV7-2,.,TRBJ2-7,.,TGTGCCAGCAGCTTAGGTGGGACTGGGGCCTACGAGCAGTACTTC,CASSLGGTGAYEQYF
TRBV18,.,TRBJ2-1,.,TGTGCCAGCTCATCATCGGAGAACAATGAGCAGTTCTTC,CASSSSENNEQFF
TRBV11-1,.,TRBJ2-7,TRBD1,TGTGCCAGCAGCCCCGGACAGGGTTCTTCATACTACGAGCAGTACTTC,CASSPGQGSSYYEQYF
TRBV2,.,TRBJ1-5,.,TGTGCCAGCAGTCCGGACAGTCGATTCAATCAGCCCCAGCATTTT,CASSPDSRFNQPQHF
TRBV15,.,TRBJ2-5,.,TGTGCCACCAGCAGAGATCGAGGGAAAGAGACCCAGTACTTC,CATSRDRGKETQYF
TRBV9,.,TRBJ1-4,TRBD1,TGTGCCAGCAGCGTAGGGGGACAGAAAAATGAAAAACTGTTTTTT,CASSVGGQKNEKLFF
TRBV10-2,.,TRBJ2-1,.,TGCGCCAGCAGTGACCCGCTAGCGTATGAGCAGTTCTTC,CASSDPLAYEQFF
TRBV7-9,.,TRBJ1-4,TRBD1,TGTGCCAGCAGCCCGGCCGGGCACAGGGGCGAAAAACTGTTTTTT,CASSPAGHRGEKLFF
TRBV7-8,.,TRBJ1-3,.,TGTGCCAGCAGTTTCGGGTTTCGAAACACCATATATTTT,CASSFGFRNTIYF
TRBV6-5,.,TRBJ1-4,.,TGTGCCAGCGGGAGGAGCGGGCCGCATGAAAAACTGTTTTTT,CASGRSGPHEKLFF
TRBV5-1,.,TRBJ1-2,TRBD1,TGCGCCACAAACCCGGGACAGGCGAACTATGGCTACACCTTC,CATNPGQANYGYTF
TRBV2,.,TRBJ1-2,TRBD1,TGTGCCACCCAACAGGACAGGGGTGGCTACACCTTC,CATQQDRGGYTF
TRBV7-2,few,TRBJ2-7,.,TGTGCCAGCAGCTTAGCGAGCTCCTACGAGCAGTACTTC,CASSLASSYEQYF